This T cell receptor (beta chain) comes out of a study of vaccination and CD4 T cells after COVID-19. Oncomine TCR Beta short-read sequencing was applied to DNA from cultured CD4+ T cells. Via MiXCR, TCRdb re-called the PCR reads, giving one row per CDR3 protein. Here the sample spans approximately 9,600 distinct CDR3 sequences, 40% to 60% being singletons. The germline V gene has CDR1 SSHAT and CDR2 FNYEAQ (reference sequence). CDR3 length: 14 amino acids. The V end lost 1 base, the J end lost 5 bases, and 11 bases lay between the germline ends. Treatment denoted: roughly 10-day PBMC culture with coronavirus spike peptide pools or control peptides (ViraFEST assay). Gathered ahead of the COVID-19 pandemic (2011-2018) were the CD4+ T cells of the unexposed donor. With respect to this clonotype: Its antigen is not known.

The sequence came from a human donor in good health. Sequencing was performed on CD4+ T cells from blood, cultured in vitro. The rearrangement links TRBV7-7 to TRBJ2-5, with D maybe TRBD2 (6 bases). The CDR3 bases are TGTGCCAGCAGCTTAGGTCGTCGGGGGGAGACCCAGTACTTC. Encoded protein: CASSLGRRGETQYF. Variable domain in full (rest from reference TRBV7-7 and TRBJ2-5): GAGVSQSPRYKVTKRGQDVTLRCDPISSHATLYWYQQALGQGPEFLTYFNYEAQPDKSGLPSDRFSAERPEGSISTLTIQRTEQRDSAMYRCASSLGRRGETQYFGPGTRLLVL.